The 20 T cell receptor beta chains reported below all come from one sample, sequenced in a study of regulatory T cells in long-lasting Graves disease. With iRepertoire HTBI primers and Arm-PCR of CDR3 regions, TCR beta libraries were built. Via MiXCR, TCRdb re-called the multiplex PCR reads, giving one row per CDR3 protein. The repertoire holds more than 350,000 distinct CDR3 sequences, with more than 12% as singletons. The time point was: newly diagnosed GD, antithyroid drugs for less than 3 months. After RNA was extracted from PBMCs, the TCR library was made from it. These records were also assigned to another study, of T cells in Graves' hyperthyroidism and ophthalmopathy.

Sequencing was performed on peripheral blood mononuclear cells (PBMCs), taken at new diagnosis, from a patient treated with antithyroid drugs. The source is a woman aged 25-40 years with Graves disease.

This clonotype was recorded many times. J is TRBJ2-4 and V is TRBV20-1; 8 nucleotides agree with TRBD1. This CDR3 has 17 residues. CDR1 is DFQATT, CDR2 SNEGSKA, per germline (reference sequence). With 1 base clipped from V and 1 base from J, the junction kept 9 bases outside the gene matches. CDR3 DNA: TGCAGTGCTAGAGGGACAGGGCGAAGGGCGGCCAAAAACATTCAGTACTTC. Protein sequence: CSARGTGRRAAKNIQYF.

This chain connects TRBV6-2 or TRBV6-3 to TRBJ2-1; 11 bases align to TRBD2. CDR3 length: 18 amino acids. The germline V gene has CDR1 MNHEY and CDR2 SVGEGT. The V gene end was trimmed by 1 base and the J gene end by 8 bases; junction bases not matched to a gene: 13. The CDR3 bases are TGTGCCAGCAGTTACTTAGCAATATTAGCGGGAGGGTTGGATGAGCAGTTCTTC. Translation gives CASSYLAILAGGLDEQFF.

V is TRBV28 and J is TRBJ2-1, with D possibly TRBD2 on 5 matching bases. The CDR3 sequence is 16 residues long. Deletions cut 6 bases from V and 4 bases from J, with 19 bases between. Germline values: CDR1 MDHEN, CDR2 SYDVKM. The DNA for the CDR3 is TGTGCCAGCAGCCCGTCCCGGGGAACATCATACAATGAGCAGTTCTTC. It translates to CASSPSRGTSYNEQFF.

The rearrangement uses TRBV28 and TRBJ1-5, with a tentative D call TRBD1 (6 bases). Germline assignment: CDR1 MDHEN and CDR2 SYDVKM. This CDR3 is 15 amino acids long. V lost 6 bases to trimming and J lost 4 bases, with 16 bases between them. The CDR3 DNA reads as TGTGCCAGCAGGGAGGGACTGAGGGGGAATCAGCCCCAGCATTTT. Translating gives CASREGLRGNQPQHF.

This clonotype was recorded many times. V is TRBV7-9 and J is TRBJ2-3; D call uncertain. Trimming stripped 5 bases from V and 3 bases from J, with 21 bases between. This CDR3 region has 17 residues. In germline, CDR1 is SEHNR, CDR2 FQNEAQ (reference sequence). The CDR3 DNA sequence: TGTGCCAGCAGCGCCATACTCCAAGGATGGGGAACAGATACGCAGTATTTT. This encodes CASSAILQGWGTDTQYF.

Concerning this clonotype: The junction differs from germline at one of its ends, possibly a read error. The gene calls are TRBV6-5 and TRBJ2-4; D possibly corresponds to TRBD1 (7 bases). This CDR3 has 15 residues. Germline CDR1 is MNHEY and CDR2 is SVGAGI. The CDR3 DNA follows: TGTGCCAGCAGTCACTCAGGGGGGGCCAAAAACATTCAGTACTTC. Its translation is CASSHSGGAKNIQYF.

The sample holds many counts of this clonotype. The chain uses TRBV12-3 or TRBV12-4 and TRBJ2-7; 8 bases are a match to TRBD1. V shed 5 bases and J 5 bases; nucleotides not matched to a gene: 5. The CDR3 length is 13 residues. Written as DNA, the CDR3 is TGTGCCAGCAGTCCCGGGACAGGCAACGAGCAGTACTTC. Translating gives CASSPGTGNEQYF.

Note on this clonotype: A read error may explain this, as a much larger clone is one base away. The V call is TRBV28, the J call TRBJ2-5, with D perhaps matching TRBD2 (5 bases). Germline V gene data show CDR1 as MDHEN and CDR2 as SYDVKM. The CDR3 length is 18 residues. V was trimmed by 3 bases and J by 11 bases, leaving 31 bases between them. CDR3 in amino acids: CASSFWVQAESSYNEQYF. DNA for the CDR3: TGTGCCAGCAGTTTTTGGGTTCAAGCGGAAAGCTCCTACAATGAGCAGTACTTC.

V is TRBV30 and J is TRBJ1-3, with 9 bases that match TRBD1. The CDR3 runs to 14 residues. Trimming took 4 bases from V and 2 from J; bases not matched to a gene: 3. CDR1 is GTSNPN, CDR2 SVGIG, per germline (reference sequence). The DNA of the CDR3 is TGTGCCTGGACCACAGGGGGCCCTGGAAACACCATATATTTT. It specifies CAWTTGGPGNTIYF.

The V call is TRBV20-1, the J call TRBJ1-5; tentatively, D is TRBD1 (5 bases). V lost 6 bases and J lost 2, with 14 bases in between. The CDR3 runs to 14 residues. CDR1 is DFQATT and CDR2 is SNEGSKA in the germline V gene (reference sequence). The CDR3 DNA reads TGCAGTGCCGCACGGGGGGGGGGCAATCAGCCCCAGCATTTT. Translation gives CSAARGGGNQPQHF.

This clonotype was counted at least ten times. This chain joins TRBV2 and TRBJ1-2; D gene unclear. Germline lookup yields CDR1 SNHLY and CDR2 FYNNEI. The CDR3 totals 14 residues. The V end was cut by 9 bases, the J end by 2 bases, with 16 bases between. The CDR3 loop is CARPGTPKNYGYTF. DNA of the CDR3: TGTGCCAGACCAGGAACTCCAAAAAACTATGGCTACACCTTC.

The chain links TRBV6-1 to TRBJ2-6; 12 bases are shared with TRBD2. The germline V gene encodes CDR1 MNHNS and CDR2 SASEGT. V shed 6 bases, J shed 2 bases, and the junction held 8 bases outside the gene matches. There are 18 residues in the CDR3. CDR3 sequence (DNA): TGTGCCAGCAGCCCTCTAGCGGGAGGGCGAACTGGGGCCAACGTCCTGACTTTC. As protein: CASSPLAGGRTGANVLTF.

This clonotype was recorded at least ten times. The chain joins TRBV2 to TRBJ2-7; D ambiguous. CDR1 is SNHLY and CDR2 is FYNNEI in the germline V gene. This CDR3 has 14 amino acids. Deletions cut 3 bases from V and 0 bases from J, with 9 bases between. In DNA, the CDR3 is TGTGCCAGCAGTGACGGGCACGTCTCCTACGAGCAGTACTTC. It translates to CASSDGHVSYEQYF.

J is TRBJ2-7 and V is TRBV19; D possibly corresponds to TRBD2 (6 bases). The CDR3 runs to 14 residues. Trimming shortened V by 6 bases and J by 1 base, and 13 bases separated the two germline ends. CDR1 and CDR2 (germline): LNHDA, SQIVND (reference sequence). The CDR3 protein is CASRLALRSYEQYF. CDR3 nucleotides: TGTGCCAGTAGACTAGCCCTCCGTTCCTACGAGCAGTACTTC.

The chain combines TRBV10-3 with TRBJ2-2, with TRBD1 as a possible D gene (5 bases). The CDR3 is made up of 14 amino acids. Per germline, CDR1 ENHRY and CDR2 SYGVKD. The V end was cut by 4 bases, the J end by 7 bases, with 13 bases between. DNA for the CDR3: TGTGCCATCAGTGGGGGCAGATCTAGCGGGGAGCTGTTTTTT. This translates into CAISGGRSSGELFF.

The CDR3 sequence is CAINGDSSTDTQYF. DNA for the CDR3: TGTGCCATCAACGGAGACTCAAGCACAGATACGCAGTATTTT. The genes are TRBV10-3 and TRBJ2-3; no clear D. The length of the CDR3 is 14 residues. The V gene lost 7 bases and the J gene lost 0 bases, with 11 bases spanning the gap. Germline CDR1 reads ENHRY; CDR2 reads SYGVKD.

This clonotype has a count of ten or more. This rearrangement joins TRBV12-3 or TRBV12-4 to TRBJ2-2, with a tentative D call TRBD1 (5 bases). The CDR3 loop spans 14 amino acids. Trimming removed 5 bases from V and 4 bases from J, with 11 bases in between. Written as DNA, the CDR3 is TGTGCCAGCAGTCTTAACAGGTTCACCGGGGAGCTGTTTTTT. Translated: CASSLNRFTGELFF.

This clonotype was seen ten or more times. The chain links TRBV29-1 to TRBJ2-1; 7 bases map to TRBD2. With 2 bases clipped from V and 7 bases from J, the junction kept 11 bases outside the gene matches. This CDR3 is 15 amino acids long. CDR1 is SQVTM and CDR2 is ANQGSEA in the germline V gene. Here the CDR3 reads CSVERGPGGGNEQFF. In DNA, the CDR3 is TGCAGCGTTGAAAGAGGGCCGGGGGGAGGGAATGAGCAGTTCTTC.

This clonotype has a count of ten or more. The J gene is TRBJ2-7, the V gene TRBV5-1; 9 bases line up with TRBD2. Per germline, CDR1 SGHRS and CDR2 YFSETQ. V lost 2 bases, J lost 0 bases, and 6 bases stayed unmatched. This CDR3 has 16 residues. The CDR3 DNA follows: TGCGCCAGCAGCTTAGCGGGAGGTGCGAGCTCCTACGAGCAGTACTTC. Its translation: CASSLAGGASSYEQYF.

This clonotype was observed a few times. The chain couples TRBV18 to TRBJ1-1; 7 nucleotides match TRBD1. CDR3 length: 16 residues. Germline CDR1 and CDR2: KGHSH and LQKENI. V lost 2 bases to trimming and J lost 4 bases; unmatched junction nucleotides: 10. The CDR3, as DNA: TGTGCCAGCTCACCATTGGACCAGGGGGGAGGCACTGAAGCTTTCTTT. Its protein product is CASSPLDQGGGTEAFF. The variable domain in full, completed from reference TRBV18 and TRBJ1-1, reads NAGVMQNPRHLVRRRGQEARLRCSPMKGHSHVYWYRQLPEEGLKFMVYLQKENIIDESGMPKERFSAEFPKEGPSILRIQQVVRGDSAAYFCASSPLDQGGGTEAFFGQGTRLTVV.